Shown below are 19 T cell receptor beta chains from a single sample sequenced in a study of blood T cell repertoires in COVID-19. The protocol was immunoSEQ multiplex PCR, while the TCRdb copy is restricted to in-frame clones and leaves out a portion. The sample shows around 140,000 clones, approximately 82% of them seen only once. The sequenced sample consisted of peripheral blood. The receptor set was obtained from a man aged 55 to 70 with active or convalescent COVID-19.

The rearrangement joins TRBV7-2 to TRBJ2-2; D is unclear. The V end was cut by 2 bases, the J end by 4 bases, with 8 bases between. This CDR3 region has 14 residues. Germline V gene sequence: CDR1 SGHTA, CDR2 FQGNSA. CDR3 nucleotide sequence: TGTGCCAGCAGCTTACCTGGCTTCACCGGGGAGCTGTTTTTT. Translation: CASSLPGFTGELFF.

The chain is built from TRBV27 and TRBJ1-6, with no clear D. Between the trimmed V and J ends, which lost 3 bases and 9 bases, there was a span of 15 bases. The CDR3 consists of 15 residues. Germline V gene data show CDR1 as MNHEY and CDR2 as SMNVEV (reference sequence). The CDR3 region is CASSFYQAGSSPLHF. CDR3 sequence (DNA): TGTGCCAGCAGTTTTTATCAGGCTGGGAGTTCACCCCTCCACTTT.

This clone was observed a handful of times. V usage is TRBV2 and J usage is TRBJ1-1; a weak D match, TRBD1 (5 bases). From germline, CDR1 is SNHLY and CDR2 FYNNEI. The length of the CDR3 is 12 residues. The V end was cut by 5 bases, the J end by 3 bases, with 7 bases between. The CDR3 DNA follows: TGTGCCAGCAGTCAGGGTGACACTGAAGCTTTCTTT. Protein sequence: CASSQGDTEAFF.

This clone has only one observation. The chain couples TRBV2 to TRBJ2-1; 9 bases are shared with TRBD1. Per germline, CDR1 SNHLY and CDR2 FYNNEI. This CDR3 has 16 residues. Trimming at V came to 5 bases and at J to 8 bases, leaving 13 bases not matched to a gene. In DNA, the CDR3 is TGTGCCAGCAGTTGGACAGGGGACACAAACGGCCATGAGCAGTTCTTC. Residues: CASSWTGDTNGHEQFF. The entire variable domain, with the rest obtained from reference TRBV2 and TRBJ2-1, is as follows: EPEVTQTPSHQVTQMGQEVILRCVPISNHLYFYWYRQILGQKVEFLVSFYNNEISEKSEIFDDQFSVERPDGSNFTLKIRSTKLEDSAMYFCASSWTGDTNGHEQFFGPGTRLTVL.

The V gene is TRBV12-3 or TRBV12-4, the J gene TRBJ1-1, with D unclear. CDR3 length equals 13 residues. V was shortened by 3 bases and J by 0 bases, with 5 bases between the two germline ends. CDR3 nucleotides: TGTGCCAGCAGTTTTCTAGTGAACACTGAAGCTTTCTTT. Protein product: CASSFLVNTEAFF.

This chain uses TRBV7-9 with TRBJ1-1; 10 positions agree with TRBD1. V lost 4 bases to trimming and J lost 5 bases; unmatched junction nucleotides: 7. This CDR3 contains 15 residues. The germline gives CDR1 SEHNR, CDR2 FQNEAQ (reference sequence). In DNA, the CDR3 is TGTGCCAGCAGCTCACAGGGACAGGGGTGGACTGAAGCTTTCTTT. Translated: CASSSQGQGWTEAFF.

This clone was observed once. The chain uses TRBV6-5 and TRBJ2-1, with D possibly being TRBD2 (6 bases). The V end lost 2 bases, the J end lost 0 bases, and 11 bases lay between the germline ends. Germline V gives CDR1 MNHEY, CDR2 SVGAGI. This CDR3 is 16 amino acids long. The CDR3 reads CASSYGWEASYNEQFF. The CDR3, as DNA: TGTGCCAGCAGTTACGGGTGGGAGGCCTCCTACAATGAGCAGTTCTTC.

This clone was found a few times. The J gene is TRBJ1-5, the V gene TRBV6-5; D perhaps matches TRBD1 (6 bases). Trimming shortened V by 6 bases and J by 4 bases, and 16 bases separated the two germline ends. This CDR3 has 15 amino acids. Germline V gene sequence: CDR1 MNHEY, CDR2 SVGAGI. The DNA of the CDR3 is TGTGCCAGCAGGCCCGGACAGATCTCTAATCAGCCCCAGCATTTT. Residues: CASRPGQISNQPQHF.

CDR3 sequence reads: CATSEASSNQPQHF. DNA for the CDR3: TGTGCCACCAGTGAGGCTAGTAGCAATCAGCCCCAGCATTTT. V and J are TRBV24-1 and TRBJ1-5; D unclear. Per the germline V gene, CDR1 is KGHDR and CDR2 is SFDVKD. Trimming took off 4 bases at V and 0 bases at J, with 6 bases between the two ends. The CDR3 consists of 14 residues.

The chain recombines TRBV11-3 with TRBJ2-7; 7 bases align to TRBD1. J was trimmed by 1 base and V by 5 bases; bases with no gene match: 11. Germline V gives CDR1 SGHNT, CDR2 YENEEA. The CDR3 sequence is 16 residues long. DNA of the CDR3: TGTGCCAGCAGCCAAGGTGGGACAGAAAGGTCCTACGAGCAGTACTTC. Translated, it gives CASSQGGTERSYEQYF.

The chain joins TRBV6-2 or TRBV6-3 to TRBJ1-2, with D possibly being TRBD1 (6 bases). V dropped 1 base and J dropped 4 bases, with 10 bases sitting between them. Germline V gene lookup returns CDR1 MNHEY and CDR2 SVGEGT. The CDR3 loop spans 14 amino acids. This CDR3 is CASSYLGQIYGYTF. In DNA form, the CDR3 reads TGTGCCAGCAGTTACTTGGGACAAATCTATGGCTACACCTTC.

The chain links TRBV29-1 to TRBJ1-3; possibly TRBD1 for D (5 bases). The CDR3 loop spans 12 amino acids. V lost 4 bases to trimming and J lost 5 bases, with 9 bases between them. The germline gives CDR1 SQVTM, CDR2 ANQGSEA. For the CDR3, the DNA is TGCAGCGTTGGAGAGGGGCGAAACACCATATATTTT. Its protein is CSVGEGRNTIYF.

The chain carries TRBV16 and TRBJ2-1; 8 bases match TRBD2. After removal of 4 bases from V and 6 bases from J, the junction contained 11 bases not matched to a gene. This CDR3 comprises 16 residues. Germline V gene data show CDR1 as KGHSY and CDR2 as FQNENV. CDR3 amino acids: CASSPGAGGGSNEQFF. CDR3 nucleotides: TGTGCCAGCAGCCCAGGGGCGGGAGGTGGTAGCAATGAGCAGTTCTTC.

The chain has TRBV28 and TRBJ2-3; D possibly corresponds to TRBD1 (5 bases). Trimming left V 6 bases short and J 4 bases short, with 23 bases between. The CDR3 spans 17 residues. CDR1 and CDR2 from the germline V gene are MDHEN and SYDVKM. CDR3 protein: CASSWVLGRGRADTQYF. The CDR3 bases are TGTGCCAGCAGCTGGGTATTGGGGCGAGGTCGGGCAGATACGCAGTATTTT.

The rearrangement joins TRBV5-1 to TRBJ2-3; TRBD1 agrees at 11 bases. CDR1 is SGHRS, CDR2 YFSETQ, per germline. The CDR3 consists of 15 residues. The junction had 6 bases not matched to a gene; V was cut back by 4 bases and J by 5 bases. The CDR3 reads CASSIGQGAVDTQYF. In DNA, the CDR3 is TGCGCCAGCAGCATTGGACAGGGGGCCGTAGATACGCAGTATTTT.

This clone occurred a few times. The DNA for the CDR3 is TGTGCCAGCAGCGTAGAGGCAGGGGACTATGGCTACACCTTC. This codes for CASSVEAGDYGYTF. This chain uses TRBV9 with TRBJ1-2; perhaps TRBD1 as D (6 bases). The CDR3 sequence is 14 residues long. V was pared by 0 bases and J by 3 bases, with 9 bases between. Looked up from germline, CDR1 is SGDLS and CDR2 is YYNGEE.

The chain links TRBV5-1 to TRBJ1-5; 10 bases fit TRBD1. The germline CDR1 and CDR2 sequences are SGHRS and YFSETQ. The CDR3 runs 14 residues. J gave up 5 bases and V 4 bases, and 3 bases lay outside the gene matches. The CDR3 here is CASSPGTGDQPQHF. The CDR3 DNA reads as TGCGCCAGCAGCCCCGGGACAGGGGATCAGCCCCAGCATTTT.

The chain carries TRBV6-5 and TRBJ1-1; D gene unclear. The CDR3 runs to 13 residues. In germline, CDR1 is MNHEY, CDR2 SVGAGI. V was pared by 2 bases and J by 5 bases, with 9 bases between. Here the CDR3 reads CASSYGEMTEAFF. In nucleotides, the CDR3 is TGTGCCAGCAGTTACGGGGAGATGACTGAAGCTTTCTTT.

The chain uses TRBV29-1 and TRBJ1-1; perhaps TRBD1 as D (5 bases). CDR3 size: 11 residues. Deletions cut 4 bases from V and 3 bases from J, with 6 bases between. CDR1 is SQVTM, CDR2 ANQGSEA, per germline. This CDR3 is CSVVGDTEAFF. The CDR3 nucleotides read TGCAGCGTTGTAGGGGACACTGAAGCTTTCTTT.